This TCR beta chain was captured by sequencing in a study of shared clonotypes between healthy human individuals. This CDR3 has 16 amino acids. Trimming left V 2 bases short and J 0 bases short, with 13 bases between. The germline gives CDR1 SGDLS, CDR2 YYNGEE. To note about this clone: The same CDR3 is also encoded by other DNA sequences in this sample.

Each cell subset's genomic DNA was divided evenly among several immunoSEQ plates. The authors' processing: Junction-only sequences produced by ImmunoSEQ had no quality scores, so filtering differed. Assay: immunoSEQ multiplex PCR; the TCRdb copy retains only in-frame clones and omits some. V and J calls plus clone size are reproduced from that table; the DNA served to infer D and trimming. The data hold 450,000 to 500,000 clones, with 70% to 85% observed a single time. J is TRBJ2-3 and V is TRBV9, with no clear D. Sample: PBMCs. The origin of this receptor is a woman aged 40 to 55 in good health. Some clones in this sample may be carry-over from other donors' samples. The CDR3, as DNA: TGTGCCAGCAGCGTTGGTTTAGCCGCTAGCACAGATACGCAGTATTTT. Its protein product is CASSVGLAASTDTQYF.